Following are 27 T cell receptor beta chains from one sample sequenced in a study of T cell responses to AZD1222 COVID-19 vaccine. Method: immunoSEQ multiplex PCR; TCRdb's copy keeps in-frame clones and lacks some. The sample contains approximately 150,000 clones, about nine tenths of which appear only once. This material consisted of peripheral blood, taken 28 days after the second AZD1222 dose. These receptors were taken from an adult who received the AZD1222 COVID-19 vaccine.

This chain connects TRBV11-1 to TRBJ2-7, with D perhaps matching TRBD2 (5 bases). V was trimmed by 5 bases and J by 1 base, leaving 12 bases between them. Germline V gives CDR1 SGHAT, CDR2 FQDESV (reference sequence). The CDR3 is made up of 14 amino acids. The DNA for the CDR3 is TGTGCCAGCAGCCAGTTCGGAGGATCCTACGAGCAGTACTTC. The encoded protein is CASSQFGGSYEQYF.

The chain carries TRBV28 and TRBJ2-7; D is possibly TRBD2 (5 bases). The CDR3 extends over 15 amino acids. CDR1 is MDHEN and CDR2 is SYDVKM in the germline V gene. The V gene lost 7 bases and the J gene lost 4 bases, with 20 bases spanning the gap. As DNA, the CDR3 is TGTGCCAGCACAGACAACGGCGGGCCAGGTTACGAGCAGTACTTC. Protein product: CASTDNGGPGYEQYF.

On this clone itself: Germline is not matched at one junction end, which may reflect a read error. The genes are TRBV7-7 and TRBJ2-5; D remains unclear. Germline loops: CDR1 SSHAT, CDR2 FNYEAQ (reference sequence). The CDR3 is 13 residues long. CDR3 coding DNA: TGTGCTAGCAGCTTAGTTCGTGTAGAGACCCAGTACTTC. Residues: CASSLVRVETQYF. The variable domain in full, with the rest retrieved from reference TRBV7-7 and TRBJ2-5, is GAGVSQSPRYKVTKRGQDVTLRCDPISSHATLYWYQQALGQGPEFLTYFNYEAQPDKSGLPSDRFSAERPEGSISTLTIQRTEQRDSAMYRCASSLVRVETQYFGPGTRLLVL.

The chain combines TRBV6-5 with TRBJ1-2; 9 bases are a match to TRBD1. The CDR3 totals 15 residues. The germline CDR1 and CDR2 sequences are MNHEY and SVGAGI. The J segment lost 5 bases and the V segment lost 0 bases, leaving 4 bases of the junction unmatched. The CDR3 DNA reads TGTGCCAGCAGTTACTCGACAGGGGGTGCTTATGGCTACACCTTC. This sequence encodes CASSYSTGGAYGYTF.

The genes are TRBV30 and TRBJ1-2; a possible D gene is TRBD1 (5 bases). V lost 8 bases to trimming and J lost 2 bases, with 12 bases between them. CDR1 and CDR2 (germline): GTSNPN, SVGIG (reference sequence). This CDR3 contains 12 residues. The CDR3 nucleotides are TGTGCCCTTAGAGGGGCGAACTATGGCTACACCTTC. It translates to CALRGANYGYTF. The whole variable domain, filled in from reference TRBV30 and TRBJ1-2, reads SQTIHQWPATLVQPVGSPLSLECTVEGTSNPNLYWYRQAAGRGLQLLFYSVGIGQISSEVPQNLSASRPQDRQFILSSKKLLLSDSGFYLCALRGANYGYTFGSGTRLTVV.

This chain joins TRBV7-2 and TRBJ2-2; D is undetermined. Trimming removed 1 base from V and 3 bases from J, with 12 bases in between. CDR3 length: 16 residues. CDR1 is SGHTA, CDR2 FQGNSA, per germline. The CDR3 DNA follows: TGTGCCAGCAGCTTAGTTTTGGCAGCTGACACCGGGGAGCTGTTTTTT. Translating it yields CASSLVLAADTGELFF.

The chain is built from TRBV15 and TRBJ1-3; D uncertain. V was cut by 0 bases and J by 5 bases, with 20 bases left in between. The V gene's germline CDR1 is LNHNV and CDR2 YYDKDF (reference sequence). The CDR3 has 18 amino acids. The CDR3 DNA follows: TGTGCCACCAGCAGAGATGCGCCGCTATGGGCAGACCGAAACACCATATATTTT. It is translated as CATSRDAPLWADRNTIYF.

The V and J genes are TRBV9 and TRBJ2-2, with D unresolved. Per germline, CDR1 SGDLS and CDR2 YYNGEE. The CDR3 runs 12 residues. V gave up 4 bases and J gave up 3 bases, with 4 bases separating them. CDR3 sequence (DNA): TGTGCCAGCAGCCCACACACCGGGGAGCTGTTTTTT. It is translated as CASSPHTGELFF.

The genes are TRBV28 and TRBJ1-2; 9 bases fit TRBD1. There are 14 residues in the CDR3. Trimming removed 3 bases from V and 4 bases from J; junction bases left unmatched: 3. CDR1 and CDR2 from the germline V gene are MDHEN and SYDVKM. CDR3 bases: TGTGCCAGCAGTTTTGGGGACAGGGCCTATGGCTACACCTTC. This encodes CASSFGDRAYGYTF.

The V and J genes are TRBV4-2 and TRBJ1-5, with a tentative D call TRBD1 (5 bases). CDR3 length: 14 residues. Germline V lookup: CDR1 LGHNA, CDR2 YNFKEQ. V gave up 2 bases and J gave up 2 bases, with 7 bases separating them. The CDR3 loop reads CASSQSGGNQPQHF. CDR3 DNA: TGTGCCAGCAGCCAATCGGGGGGCAATCAGCCCCAGCATTTT.

V usage is TRBV7-8 and J usage is TRBJ1-1, with 10 bases matching TRBD1. The CDR3 is made up of 14 amino acids. The V gene's germline CDR1 is SGHVS and CDR2 FQNEAQ. V gave up 3 bases and J gave up 10 bases; unmatched junction bases: 8. DNA for the CDR3: TGTGCCAGCAGCTTGACCGACAGGGGGCCGGTAGCTTTCTTT. This sequence encodes CASSLTDRGPVAFF.

The chain is built from TRBV6-2 or TRBV6-3 and TRBJ1-5; 8 nucleotides line up with TRBD1. The J segment lost 1 base and the V segment lost 2 bases, leaving 7 bases of the junction unmatched. The germline V gene encodes CDR1 MNHEY and CDR2 SVGEGT. The CDR3 is made up of 17 amino acids. The CDR3 bases are TGTGCCAGCAGTTACGGGTCGACAGGGGCCAGCAATCAGCCCCAGCATTTT. Amino acids: CASSYGSTGASNQPQHF.

The rearrangement uses TRBV28 and TRBJ1-5; unclear D gene. The germline V gene encodes CDR1 MDHEN and CDR2 SYDVKM. V was shortened by 4 bases and J by 0 bases, with 16 bases between the two germline ends. The CDR3 spans 17 residues. The CDR3 sequence is CASSSRTDFYSNQPQHF. The CDR3 DNA is TGTGCCAGCAGTTCCCGGACGGACTTTTATAGCAATCAGCCCCAGCATTTT.

In DNA, the CDR3 is TGTGCCAGCAGTCCAAACCGGGACTCCTACACAGATACGCAGTATTTT. Translation: CASSPNRDSYTDTQYF. The chain employs TRBV27 and TRBJ2-3; weak D call: TRBD2 (6 bases). The CDR3 sequence is 16 residues long. The germline CDR1 and CDR2 sequences are MNHEY and SMNVEV (reference sequence). V was pared by 5 bases and J by 2 bases, with 17 bases between.

The V gene is TRBV10-3, the J gene TRBJ1-4, with TRBD1 matching over 9 bases. This CDR3 has 15 amino acids. Trimming cost V 6 bases and J 5 bases; bases outside gene matches: 7. Germline CDR1 is ENHRY and CDR2 is SYGVKD. The CDR3 sequence: CAISDGTGLNEKLFF. CDR3 sequence (DNA): TGTGCCATCAGCGACGGGACAGGGCTAAATGAAAAACTGTTTTTT.

This clone was seen only once. The V call is TRBV2, the J call TRBJ2-1, with TRBD2 identical over 7 bases. Germline V gives CDR1 SNHLY, CDR2 FYNNEI. The CDR3 extends over 15 amino acids. V shed 4 bases and J 1 base; nucleotides not matched to a gene: 4. The CDR3 sequence is CASSVPGGSYNEQFF. CDR3 in DNA: TGTGCCAGCAGTGTGCCGGGAGGATCCTACAATGAGCAGTTCTTC.

The CDR3 region is CASSQVFRGGYEQYF. The CDR3 region has the DNA TGTGCCAGCAGCCAAGTTTTCAGGGGGGGCTACGAGCAGTACTTC. The V gene is TRBV3-1 (or the pseudogene TRBV3-2), the J gene TRBJ2-7, with D tentatively TRBD1 or TRBD2 (7 bases each). CDR3 length equals 15 residues. Germline-derived CDR1 and CDR2 are LGHDT and YNNKEL (reference sequence). V gave up 1 base and J gave up 3 bases, with 13 bases separating them.

The chain has TRBV7-9 and TRBJ1-2, with D maybe TRBD1 (5 bases). V was cut by 6 bases and J by 4 bases, with 15 bases left in between. The CDR3 contains 14 residues. Germline V gene sequence: CDR1 SEHNR, CDR2 FQNEAQ (reference sequence). DNA for the CDR3: TGTGCCAGCAGTTACCTACAGGAGATCTATGGCTACACCTTC. Residues: CASSYLQEIYGYTF. Filled out from reference TRBV7-9 and TRBJ1-2, the complete variable domain reads DTGVSQNPRHKITKRGQNVTFRCDPISEHNRLYWYRQTLGQGPEFLTYFQNEAQLEKSRLLSDRFSAERPKGSFSTLEIQRTEQGDSAMYLCASSYLQEIYGYTFGSGTRLTVV.

This sequence joins TRBV7-9 and TRBJ1-4, with unresolved D. The CDR3 has 15 amino acids. The germline V gene has CDR1 SEHNR and CDR2 FQNEAQ (reference sequence). V was pared by 4 bases and J by 4 bases, with 13 bases between. CDR3 in DNA: TGTGCCAGCAGCTACGGAGCAGGCGGTAATGAAAAACTGTTTTTT. It translates to CASSYGAGGNEKLFF.

The chain recombines TRBV28 with TRBJ2-1; 8 bases map to TRBD2. V lost 4 bases, J lost 5 bases, and 7 bases stayed unmatched. Germline values: CDR1 MDHEN, CDR2 SYDVKM. The CDR3 sequence is 15 residues long. The CDR3 spells CASSYGAGENNEQFF. CDR3 DNA: TGTGCCAGCAGTTATGGAGCGGGAGAGAACAATGAGCAGTTCTTC.

V gene TRBV7-9 combines with J gene TRBJ2-1; TRBD2 agrees at 8 bases. Germline CDR1 is SEHNR and CDR2 is FQNEAQ (reference sequence). The junction had 6 bases not matched to a gene; V was cut back by 3 bases and J by 5 bases. The CDR3 is 15 residues long. CDR3: CASSFTTSANNEQFF. The CDR3 DNA is TGTGCCAGCAGCTTCACGACTAGCGCTAACAATGAGCAGTTCTTC. Complete variable domain (other parts from reference TRBV7-9 and TRBJ2-1): DTGVSQNPRHKITKRGQNVTFRCDPISEHNRLYWYRQTLGQGPEFLTYFQNEAQLEKSRLLSDRFSAERPKGSFSTLEIQRTEQGDSAMYLCASSFTTSANNEQFFGPGTRLTVL.

V and J are TRBV12-3 or TRBV12-4 and TRBJ2-7; TRBD1 agrees at 10 bases. V was pared by 7 bases and J by 6 bases, with 6 bases of the junction left unmatched. The CDR3 has 13 amino acids. The CDR3 loop reads CASTRDRGFEQYF. The CDR3 DNA sequence: TGTGCCAGCACCAGGGACAGGGGTTTCGAGCAGTACTTC.

The genes are TRBV3-1 (or the pseudogene TRBV3-2) and TRBJ1-4; D not certain. This CDR3 has 17 residues. V was pared by 0 bases and J by 8 bases, with 19 bases between. Germline loops: CDR1 LGHDT, CDR2 YNNKEL (reference sequence). The DNA for the CDR3 is TGTGCCAGCAGCCAAGACCGGATAGACAAGAGGAACGAAAAACTGTTTTTT. Its translation: CASSQDRIDKRNEKLFF.

This clone has a single count. The chain joins TRBV6-5 to TRBJ1-2, with TRBD1 as a possible D gene (5 bases). Germline V gene data show CDR1 as MNHEY and CDR2 as SVGAGI. Trimming took off 7 bases at V and 5 bases at J, with 14 bases between the two ends. This CDR3 has 13 residues. In DNA, the CDR3 is TGTGCCAGCAAATCAGACAGATTGTATGGCTACACCTTC. As protein: CASKSDRLYGYTF.

This chain joins TRBV5-1 and TRBJ1-4; D unresolved. Per the germline V gene, CDR1 is SGHRS and CDR2 is YFSETQ. V lost 0 bases to trimming and J lost 2 bases, with 8 bases between them. CDR3 size: 15 residues. CDR3 DNA: TGCGCCAGCAGCTTGGGGCATGCCACTAATGAAAAACTGTTTTTT. Translated: CASSLGHATNEKLFF.

The chain has TRBV7-2 and TRBJ1-6; possible D gene TRBD1, 6 bases. Trimming took 6 bases from V and 0 from J, leaving 15 bases between them. The germline gives CDR1 SGHTA, CDR2 FQGNSA. This CDR3 region has 17 residues. The DNA for the CDR3 is TGTGCCAGCAGACACGACAGGATGAGCTCCTATAATTCACCCCTCCACTTT. This sequence encodes CASRHDRMSSYNSPLHF. Combining the CDR3 with reference TRBV7-2 and TRBJ1-6 gives the whole variable domain GAGVSQSPSNKVTEKGKDVELRCDPISGHTALYWYRQSLGQGLEFLIYFQGNSAPDKSGLPSDRFSAERTGGSVSTLTIQRTQQEDSAVYLCASRHDRMSSYNSPLHFGNGTRLTVT.

Only one count was recorded for this clone. This chain connects TRBV5-1 to TRBJ2-1, with a possible D match to TRBD2 (5 bases). V dropped 6 bases and J dropped 3 bases, with 10 bases sitting between them. Germline-derived CDR1 and CDR2 are SGHRS and YFSETQ. This CDR3 spans 13 amino acids. The DNA of the CDR3 is TGCGCCAGCAACCAACTAGGCTACAATGAGCAGTTCTTC. Protein sequence: CASNQLGYNEQFF.